The T cell receptor (beta chain) under discussion was sequenced for a study of T cell repertoires in cytomegalovirus infection. Looking at the study overall: TCR beta signatures that were public indicated CMV infection and matching HLA type. Study findings and constraints: CMV-specific HLA-C-restricted TCR beta clonotypes dominated the ex vivo response.

This clonotype was seen many times. Antigen specificity is unknown. TCRdb reprocessed the reads with MiXCR, giving one entry per CDR3 protein. The sample includes roughly 600,000 distinct CDR3 sequences, 20% to 25% seen only once; the top ten take approximately 8%. Germline assignment: CDR1 MNHNS and CDR2 SASEGT. V lost 8 bases, J lost 3 bases, and 19 bases lay in between. The CDR3 sequence is 15 residues long. V gene TRBV6-1 combines with J gene TRBJ1-2, with D hard to call. The TCR was taken from a human donor in good health (CMV status not recorded). Some clones in this sample may be carry-over from other donors' samples. Sequencing input: CD8+ T cells from PBMCs. CDR3 bases: TGTGCCAGCCCTGAGGGTGCAGGTACGGACTATGGCTACACCTTC. As protein: CASPEGAGTDYGYTF.